The 7 T cell receptor beta chains reported below all come from one sample, sequenced in a study of blood T cell repertoires in COVID-19. The protocol was immunoSEQ multiplex PCR, while the TCRdb copy is restricted to in-frame clones and leaves out a portion. The data contain roughly 240,000 clones, 83% of them singletons. The sequenced sample consisted of PBMCs or T cells enriched from blood (not recorded which). Receptor source: a woman aged 40 to 50 who had been exposed to COVID-19.

The gene calls are TRBV7-8 and TRBJ2-2, with D tentatively TRBD2 (6 bases). The ends were cut back, 2 bases at V and 4 bases at J, with 11 bases in the middle. Germline CDR1 SGHVS, CDR2 FQNEAQ. This CDR3 is built from 15 residues. The CDR3 loop is CASSLLRGSTGELFF. For the CDR3, the DNA is TGTGCCAGCAGCTTATTACGGGGGTCCACCGGGGAGCTGTTTTTT.

This clone was detected once. The V call is TRBV19, the J call TRBJ1-1; D gene uncertain. The CDR3 has 10 residues. From germline, CDR1 is LNHDA and CDR2 SQIVND (reference sequence). Trimming cost V 8 bases and J 5 bases, with 6 bases left between them. CDR3 amino acids: CASYGTEAFF. The CDR3 nucleotides are TGTGCCAGTTACGGGACTGAAGCTTTCTTT.

This clone has ten or more counts. The chain carries TRBV18 and TRBJ2-1; D may be TRBD1 (6 bases). V was trimmed by 2 bases and J by 7 bases, leaving 18 bases between them. Germline loops: CDR1 KGHSH, CDR2 LQKENI. CDR3 size: 16 residues. The CDR3 loop reads CASSPLREAGVNEQFF. The CDR3 nucleotides are TGTGCCAGCTCACCATTAAGAGAGGCAGGGGTAAATGAGCAGTTCTTC.

This chain joins TRBV30 and TRBJ1-5; TRBD1 agrees at 11 bases. Germline V gene sequence: CDR1 GTSNPN, CDR2 SVGIG (reference sequence). V trimming: 5 bases; J trimming: 7 bases; junction bases outside the gene matches: 1. CDR3 size: 12 residues. The CDR3, as DNA: TGTGCCTGGGGGGACAGGGGGCAGCCCCAGCATTTT. Its translation: CAWGDRGQPQHF. The complete variable domain, with remaining parts taken from reference TRBV30 and TRBJ1-5, reads SQTIHQWPATLVQPVGSPLSLECTVEGTSNPNLYWYRQAAGRGLQLLFYSVGIGQISSEVPQNLSASRPQDRQFILSSKKLLLSDSGFYLCAWGDRGQPQHFGDGTRLSIL.

This rearrangement joins TRBV6-1 to TRBJ2-1; tentative D call: TRBD2 (5 bases). CDR3 length: 18 amino acids. Trimming left V 4 bases short and J 2 bases short, with 21 bases between. CDR1 is MNHNS, CDR2 SASEGT, per germline. CDR3 DNA: TGTGCCAGCAGTGGGACTCCGAGAACTACTTTCACCTACAATGAGCAGTTCTTC. It translates to CASSGTPRTTFTYNEQFF.

This chain connects TRBV11-2 to TRBJ1-2, with 9 bases matching TRBD1. This CDR3 contains 14 residues. V lost 3 bases, J lost 6 bases, and 5 bases stayed unmatched. Germline V gene sequence: CDR1 SGHAT, CDR2 FQNNGV. CDR3 sequence: CASSLGQGFDGYTF. In DNA, the CDR3 is TGTGCCAGCAGCTTGGGACAGGGATTCGATGGCTACACCTTC.

This clone was recorded only once. This rearrangement joins TRBV7-2 to TRBJ2-4, with D perhaps matching TRBD1 (6 bases). Trimming left V 6 bases short and J 2 bases short, with 14 bases between. The V gene's germline CDR1 is SGHTA and CDR2 FQGNSA. The CDR3 totals 15 residues. DNA for the CDR3: TGTGCCAGCAGACCGGACAGCGTATCCAAAAACATTCAGTACTTC. Translation gives CASRPDSVSKNIQYF.